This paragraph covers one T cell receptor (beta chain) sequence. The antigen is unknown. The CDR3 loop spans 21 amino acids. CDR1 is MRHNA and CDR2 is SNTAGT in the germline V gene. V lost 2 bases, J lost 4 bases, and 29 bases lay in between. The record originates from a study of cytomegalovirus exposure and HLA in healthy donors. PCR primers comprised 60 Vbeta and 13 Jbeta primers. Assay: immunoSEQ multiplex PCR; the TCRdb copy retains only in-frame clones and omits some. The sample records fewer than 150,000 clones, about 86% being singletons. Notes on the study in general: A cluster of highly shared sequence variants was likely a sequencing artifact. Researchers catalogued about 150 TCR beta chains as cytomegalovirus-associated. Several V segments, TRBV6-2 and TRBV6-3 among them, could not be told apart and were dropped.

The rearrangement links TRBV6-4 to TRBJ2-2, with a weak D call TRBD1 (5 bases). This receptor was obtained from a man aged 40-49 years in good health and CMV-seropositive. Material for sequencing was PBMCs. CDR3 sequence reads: CASSDRNNHIKGYLTTGELFF. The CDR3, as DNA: TGTGCCAGCAGTGACCGGAATAACCACATTAAGGGGTATTTGACCACCGGGGAGCTGTTTTTT.